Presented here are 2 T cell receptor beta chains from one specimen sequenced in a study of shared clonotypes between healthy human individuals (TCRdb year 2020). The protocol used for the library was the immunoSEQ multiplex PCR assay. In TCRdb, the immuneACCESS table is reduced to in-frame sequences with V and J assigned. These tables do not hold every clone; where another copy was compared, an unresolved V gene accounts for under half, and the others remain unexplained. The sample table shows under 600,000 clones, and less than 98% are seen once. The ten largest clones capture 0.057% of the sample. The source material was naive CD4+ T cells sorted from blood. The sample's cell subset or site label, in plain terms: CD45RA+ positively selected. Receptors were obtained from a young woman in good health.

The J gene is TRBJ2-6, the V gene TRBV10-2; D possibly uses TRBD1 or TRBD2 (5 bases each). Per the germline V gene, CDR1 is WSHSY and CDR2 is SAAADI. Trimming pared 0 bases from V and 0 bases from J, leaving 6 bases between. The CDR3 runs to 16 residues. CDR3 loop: CASSESGDSGANVLTF. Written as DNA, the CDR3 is TGCGCCAGCAGTGAGTCGGGGGACTCTGGGGCCAACGTCCTGACTTTC.

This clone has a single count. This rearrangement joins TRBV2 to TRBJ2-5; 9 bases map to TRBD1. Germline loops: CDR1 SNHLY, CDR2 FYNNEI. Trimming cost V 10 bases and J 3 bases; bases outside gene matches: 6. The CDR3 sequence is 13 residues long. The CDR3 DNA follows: TGTGCCAACAAACAGGGGGCGAAAGAGACCCAGTACTTC. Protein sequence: CANKQGAKETQYF.